This entry lists 24 T cell receptor beta chains sequenced from one sample in a study of blood T cell repertoires in COVID-19. The assay was immunoSEQ multiplex PCR, and TCRdb's table has in-frame clones only and misses some. Among some 300,000 clones, over 80% were seen once, and the ten largest hold just under 6.5%. Material for sequencing was peripheral blood. Source of these receptors: a woman in her forties or fifties with COVID-19, enrolled during active disease.

The J gene is TRBJ2-3, the V gene TRBV7-3, with 9 bases aligning to TRBD2. Trimming cost V 4 bases and J 5 bases; bases outside gene matches: 13. The CDR3 consists of 17 residues. From germline, CDR1 is SGHTA and CDR2 FQGTGA. The CDR3 protein is CASSYLTAGGPQDTQYF. CDR3 nucleotides: TGTGCCAGCAGCTACCTTACGGCGGGAGGGCCTCAAGATACGCAGTATTTT.

J is TRBJ2-1 and V is TRBV30; D is possibly TRBD2 (5 bases). V lost 2 bases to trimming and J lost 7 bases, with 9 bases between them. Per the germline V gene, CDR1 is GTSNPN and CDR2 is SVGIG (reference sequence). The CDR3 has 12 amino acids. CDR3 loop: CAWSLLANEQFF. CDR3 sequence (DNA): TGTGCCTGGAGTTTGCTAGCTAATGAGCAGTTCTTC.

The chain links TRBV19 to TRBJ2-3; a possible D gene is TRBD1 (6 bases). V gave up 5 bases and J gave up 6 bases, with 12 bases separating them. Germline V gene lookup returns CDR1 LNHDA and CDR2 SQIVND (reference sequence). CDR3 length: 13 residues. The CDR3 sequence: CASSDRRMDTQYF. In nucleotides, the CDR3 is TGTGCCAGTAGTGACAGGCGGATGGATACGCAGTATTTT. The whole variable domain, remainder taken from reference TRBV19 and TRBJ2-3, is DGGITQSPKYLFRKEGQNVTLSCEQNLNHDAMYWYRQDPGQGLRLIYYSQIVNDFQKGDIAEGYSVSREKKESFPLTVTSAQKNPTAFYLCASSDRRMDTQYFGPGTRLTVL.

The chain carries TRBV11-1 and TRBJ1-1, with no clear D. The CDR3 is 15 residues long. Trimming removed 2 bases at V and 5 bases at J, with 15 bases between. Germline V gene sequence: CDR1 SGHAT, CDR2 FQDESV (reference sequence). The CDR3 DNA follows: TGTGCCAGCAGCTTATTTAGGGTTGGCGGGACTGAAGCTTTCTTT. Translation: CASSLFRVGGTEAFF.

The chain employs TRBV7-9 and TRBJ2-7; D gene ambiguous. The V and J ends lost 0 bases and 1 base respectively, with 10 bases between them. The CDR3 spans 15 residues. From germline, CDR1 is SEHNR and CDR2 FQNEAQ (reference sequence). CDR3 in amino acids: CASSLASTESYEQYF. The CDR3 DNA reads TGTGCCAGCAGCTTAGCTAGTACGGAGTCCTACGAGCAGTACTTC. The variable domain in full, completed from reference TRBV7-9 and TRBJ2-7, reads DTGVSQNPRHKITKRGQNVTFRCDPISEHNRLYWYRQTLGQGPEFLTYFQNEAQLEKSRLLSDRFSAERPKGSFSTLEIQRTEQGDSAMYLCASSLASTESYEQYFGPGTRLTVT.

In DNA, the CDR3 is TGCGCCAGCAGCCAAGGCGACAGGGACATGGATGAGCAGTTCTTC. Residues: CASSQGDRDMDEQFF. The rearrangement links TRBV4-1 to TRBJ2-1, with TRBD1 identical over 7 bases. V was clipped by 1 base and J by 8 bases; unmatched bases: 8. The CDR3 covers 15 residues. In germline, CDR1 is MGHRA, CDR2 YSYEKL.

The chain joins TRBV5-1 to TRBJ2-7; a possible D gene is TRBD1 (6 bases). The V and J ends lost 3 bases and 3 bases respectively, with 10 bases between them. CDR1 is SGHRS, CDR2 YFSETQ, per germline. The CDR3 consists of 13 residues. CDR3 region: CASSSQGDYEQYF. The DNA for the CDR3 is TGCGCCAGCAGCTCACAGGGAGACTACGAGCAGTACTTC.

The V and J genes are TRBV19 and TRBJ1-3; perhaps TRBD1 as D (5 bases). Trimming cost V 8 bases and J 0 bases, with 17 bases left between them. Per the germline V gene, CDR1 is LNHDA and CDR2 is SQIVND (reference sequence). The CDR3 is 16 amino acids. DNA of the CDR3: TGTGCCAGTCGCCAGGGCGATAATCACTCTGGAAACACCATATATTTT. It encodes CASRQGDNHSGNTIYF.

The chain joins TRBV6-5 to TRBJ2-2; no firm D call. The CDR3 has 13 amino acids. The V end lost 0 bases, the J end lost 7 bases, and 6 bases lay between the germline ends. CDR1 is MNHEY and CDR2 is SVGAGI in the germline V gene. CDR3 amino acids: CASSYSGDGELFF. The CDR3 coding sequence is TGTGCCAGCAGTTACTCCGGAGACGGGGAGCTGTTTTTT.

The chain carries TRBV30 and TRBJ1-4, with D possibly matching TRBD1 (5 bases). CDR1 is GTSNPN and CDR2 is SVGIG in the germline V gene (reference sequence). The CDR3 is 15 residues long. Trimming removed 0 bases from V and 4 bases from J, with 12 bases in between. DNA of the CDR3: TGTGCCTGGAGTGTCGGCAGGGTTGTTAATGAAAAACTGTTTTTT. Protein product: CAWSVGRVVNEKLFF.

The chain carries TRBV27 and TRBJ2-1; 13 bases line up with TRBD2. Unmatched junction bases numbered 4, after V lost 5 bases and J lost 3 bases. The CDR3 contains 16 residues. The germline CDR1 and CDR2 sequences are MNHEY and SMNVEV (reference sequence). DNA of the CDR3: TGTGCCAGCAGTCCCGGGACTAGCGGGGTCTACAATGAGCAGTTCTTC. Translated: CASSPGTSGVYNEQFF.

The V gene is TRBV24-1, the J gene TRBJ1-1; 7 nucleotides align to TRBD1. V lost 3 bases to trimming and J lost 1 base; unmatched junction nucleotides: 4. This CDR3 region has 15 residues. In germline, CDR1 is KGHDR, CDR2 SFDVKD. The CDR3 is CATSDTQGPNTEAFF. CDR3 in DNA: TGTGCCACCAGTGATACACAGGGGCCGAACACTGAAGCTTTCTTT.

CDR3 amino acids: CASRRQGYLYEQYF. The CDR3 DNA follows: TGTGCCAGCAGACGACAGGGGTATCTCTACGAGCAGTACTTC. This sequence joins TRBV6-5 and TRBJ2-7; 8 nucleotides align to TRBD1. Trimming at V came to 6 bases and at J to 3 bases, leaving 7 bases not matched to a gene. In germline, CDR1 is MNHEY, CDR2 SVGAGI. This CDR3 contains 14 residues.

The V gene is TRBV7-9, the J gene TRBJ2-3; D is possibly TRBD1 (5 bases). The germline CDR1 and CDR2 sequences are SEHNR and FQNEAQ (reference sequence). The CDR3 contains 14 residues. The V end was cut by 3 bases, the J end by 7 bases, with 14 bases between. CDR3 in amino acids: CASSLSQGSHTQYF. As DNA, the CDR3 is TGTGCCAGCAGCTTGAGTCAGGGAAGCCATACGCAGTATTTT.

A note on this clone: Other DNA sequences of this sample code for an identical CDR3. The gene calls are TRBV19 and TRBJ1-1; D is uncertain. CDR3 size: 13 residues. V gave up 3 bases and J gave up 1 base, with 6 bases separating them. Germline CDR1 reads LNHDA; CDR2 reads SQIVND (reference sequence). Here the CDR3 reads CASSMGTNTEAFF. The CDR3 DNA sequence: TGTGCCAGTAGTATGGGCACGAACACTGAAGCTTTCTTT. The full variable domain, rest sourced from reference TRBV19 and TRBJ1-1, is DGGITQSPKYLFRKEGQNVTLSCEQNLNHDAMYWYRQDPGQGLRLIYYSQIVNDFQKGDIAEGYSVSREKKESFPLTVTSAQKNPTAFYLCASSMGTNTEAFFGQGTRLTVV.

The chain has TRBV6-2 or TRBV6-3 and TRBJ1-1; D ambiguous. V was shortened by 5 bases and J by 0 bases, with 4 bases between the two germline ends. The V gene's germline CDR1 is MNHEY and CDR2 SVGEGT. The CDR3 has 12 amino acids. This CDR3 is CASSRLNTEAFF. The CDR3 DNA sequence: TGTGCCAGCAGTCGTCTGAACACTGAAGCTTTCTTT.

The chain combines TRBV6-6 with TRBJ1-5; D is ambiguous. With 11 bases removed from V and 3 bases from J, the gap between germline ends came to 11 bases. This CDR3 region has 12 residues. Germline values: CDR1 MNHNY, CDR2 SVGAGI (reference sequence). The CDR3 DNA reads as TGTGCCGCCCGGGGAACCAATCAGCCCCAGCATTTT. Translating it yields CAARGTNQPQHF.

The chain uses TRBV5-1 and TRBJ2-5; TRBD1 agrees at 8 bases. V trimming: 0 bases; J trimming: 3 bases; junction bases outside the gene matches: 7. Germline-derived CDR1 and CDR2 are SGHRS and YFSETQ. This CDR3 is built from 16 residues. CDR3 sequence: CASSLENRGAEETQYF. The CDR3 DNA reads TGCGCCAGCAGCTTGGAAAACAGGGGGGCCGAAGAGACCCAGTACTTC.

The gene calls are TRBV14 and TRBJ2-3; TRBD2 aligns across 12 bases. Germline V gene lookup returns CDR1 SGHDN and CDR2 FVKESK. The CDR3 is 16 amino acids. The junction had 6 bases not matched to a gene; V was cut back by 5 bases and J by 3 bases. The CDR3 DNA reads as TGTGCCAGCAGCAAGACTAGCGGGAGATTAACAGATACGCAGTATTTT. This gives the protein CASSKTSGRLTDTQYF.

This rearrangement joins TRBV7-2 to TRBJ2-3, with 12 positions matching TRBD2. This CDR3 is 16 amino acids long. The V gene's germline CDR1 is SGHTA and CDR2 FQGNSA. V shed 5 bases, J shed 5 bases, and the junction held 8 bases outside the gene matches. The DNA of the CDR3 is TGTGCCAGCAGCATAACGACTAGCGGGAGAAGAGATACGCAGTATTTT. Residues: CASSITTSGRRDTQYF.

The gene calls are TRBV19 and TRBJ1-1; D is possibly TRBD1 (5 bases). V lost 5 bases to trimming and J lost 0 bases, with 10 bases between them. The germline CDR1 and CDR2 sequences are LNHDA and SQIVND (reference sequence). CDR3 length equals 14 residues. CDR3 sequence: CASSFQGVNTEAFF. DNA for the CDR3: TGTGCCAGTAGTTTCCAAGGGGTGAACACTGAAGCTTTCTTT.

The chain uses TRBV14 and TRBJ1-5, with a possible D match to TRBD1 (5 bases). The CDR3 length is 14 residues. The germline CDR1 and CDR2 sequences are SGHDN and FVKESK. V was shortened by 1 base and J by 7 bases, with 11 bases between the two germline ends. This CDR3 is CASSQGSTAQPQHF. CDR3 DNA sequence: TGTGCCAGCAGCCAAGGGTCGACAGCACAGCCCCAGCATTTT.

This clone was seen a few times. The CDR3 coding sequence is TGTGCCATCAGTCCCCGGGACAGCGATGGCTACACCTTC. It yields the protein CAISPRDSDGYTF. The V gene is TRBV10-3, the J gene TRBJ1-2; 7 nucleotides agree with TRBD1. Germline values: CDR1 ENHRY, CDR2 SYGVKD. This CDR3 comprises 13 residues. Trimming cost V 5 bases and J 6 bases; bases outside gene matches: 6.

V is TRBV5-6 and J is TRBJ2-5; TRBD2 matches 8 bases. CDR3 size: 15 residues. The trim removed 4 bases at V and 5 bases at J, leaving 10 bases unmatched. The germline V gene has CDR1 SGHDT and CDR2 YYEEEE. The CDR3, as DNA: TGTGCCAGCAGCCCCCGGGGGGGCATGGGGGAGACCCAGTACTTC. Translating gives CASSPRGGMGETQYF.